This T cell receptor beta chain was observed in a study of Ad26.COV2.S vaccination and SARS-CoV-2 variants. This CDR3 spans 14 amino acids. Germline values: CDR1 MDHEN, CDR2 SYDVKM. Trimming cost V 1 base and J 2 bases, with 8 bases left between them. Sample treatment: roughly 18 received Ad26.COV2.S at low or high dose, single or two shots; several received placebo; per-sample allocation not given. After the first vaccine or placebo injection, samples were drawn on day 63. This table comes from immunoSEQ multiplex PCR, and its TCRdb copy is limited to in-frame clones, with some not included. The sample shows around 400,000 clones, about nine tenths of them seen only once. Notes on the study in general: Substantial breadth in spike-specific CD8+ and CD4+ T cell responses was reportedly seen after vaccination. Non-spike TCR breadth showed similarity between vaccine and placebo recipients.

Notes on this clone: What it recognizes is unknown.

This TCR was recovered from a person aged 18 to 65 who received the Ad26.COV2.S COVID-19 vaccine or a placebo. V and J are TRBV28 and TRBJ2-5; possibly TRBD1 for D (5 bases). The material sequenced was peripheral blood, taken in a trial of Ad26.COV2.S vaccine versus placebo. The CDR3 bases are TGTGCCAGCAGTTTATTGCAGGGACAAGAGACCCAGTACTTC. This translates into CASSLLQGQETQYF.